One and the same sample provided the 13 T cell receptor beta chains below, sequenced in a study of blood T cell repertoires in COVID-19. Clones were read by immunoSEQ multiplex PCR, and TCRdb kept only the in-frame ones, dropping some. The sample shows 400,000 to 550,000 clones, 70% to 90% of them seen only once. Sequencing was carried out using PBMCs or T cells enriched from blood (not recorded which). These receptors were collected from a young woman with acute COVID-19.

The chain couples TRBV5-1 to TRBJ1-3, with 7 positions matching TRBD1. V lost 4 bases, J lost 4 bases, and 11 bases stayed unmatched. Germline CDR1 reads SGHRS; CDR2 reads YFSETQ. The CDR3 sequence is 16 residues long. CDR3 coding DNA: TGCGCCAGCAGCCTAACAGGGGCCAAGATCGGAAACACCATATATTTT. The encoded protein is CASSLTGAKIGNTIYF.

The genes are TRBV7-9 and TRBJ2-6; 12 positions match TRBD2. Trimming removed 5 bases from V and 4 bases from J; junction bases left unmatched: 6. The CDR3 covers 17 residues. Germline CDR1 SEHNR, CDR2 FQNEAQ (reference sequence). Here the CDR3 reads CASSRLAGAIGANVLTF. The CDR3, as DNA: TGTGCCAGCAGCCGACTAGCGGGAGCCATCGGGGCCAACGTCCTGACTTTC.

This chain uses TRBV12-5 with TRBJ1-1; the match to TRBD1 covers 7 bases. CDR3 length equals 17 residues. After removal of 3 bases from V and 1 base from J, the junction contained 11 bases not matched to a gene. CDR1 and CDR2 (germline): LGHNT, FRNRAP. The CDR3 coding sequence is TGTGCTAGTGGTTTCATGGGCCCGGGACAGCCGAACACTGAAGCTTTCTTT. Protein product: CASGFMGPGQPNTEAFF.

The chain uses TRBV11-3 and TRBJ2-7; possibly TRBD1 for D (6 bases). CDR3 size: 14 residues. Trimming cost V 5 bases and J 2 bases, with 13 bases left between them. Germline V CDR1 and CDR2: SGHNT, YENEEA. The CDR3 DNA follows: TGTGCCAGCAGCCCCTCGGGACAAGCCTACGAGCAGTACTTC. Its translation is CASSPSGQAYEQYF.

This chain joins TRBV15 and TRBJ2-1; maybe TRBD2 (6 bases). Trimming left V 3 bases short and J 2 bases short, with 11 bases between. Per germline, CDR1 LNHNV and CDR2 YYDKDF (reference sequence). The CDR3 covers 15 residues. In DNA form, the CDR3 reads TGTGCCACCAGCAGCCGTAGCGGAACCTACAATGAGCAGTTCTTC. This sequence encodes CATSSRSGTYNEQFF. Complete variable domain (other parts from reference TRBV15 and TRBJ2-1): DAMVIQNPRYQVTQFGKPVTLSCSQTLNHNVMYWYQQKSSQAPKLLFHYYDKDFNNEADTPDNFQSRRPNTSFCFLDIRSPGLGDTAMYLCATSSRSGTYNEQFFGPGTRLTVL.

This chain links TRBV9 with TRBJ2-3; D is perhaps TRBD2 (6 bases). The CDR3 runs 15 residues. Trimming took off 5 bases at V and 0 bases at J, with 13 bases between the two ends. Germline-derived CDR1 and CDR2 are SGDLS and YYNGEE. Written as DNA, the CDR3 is TGTGCCAGCAGTATTAGCGGAGGTAGCACAGATACGCAGTATTTT. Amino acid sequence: CASSISGGSTDTQYF.

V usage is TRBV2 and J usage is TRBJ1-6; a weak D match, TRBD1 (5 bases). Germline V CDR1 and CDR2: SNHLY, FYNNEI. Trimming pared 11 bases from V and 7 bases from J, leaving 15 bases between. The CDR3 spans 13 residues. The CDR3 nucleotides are TGTGCCGGGGGGGTGAGGTCGAATTCACCCCTCCACTTT. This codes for CAGGVRSNSPLHF.

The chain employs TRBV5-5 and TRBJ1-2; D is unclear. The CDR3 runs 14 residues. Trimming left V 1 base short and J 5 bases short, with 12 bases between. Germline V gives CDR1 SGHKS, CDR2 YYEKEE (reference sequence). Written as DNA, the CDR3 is TGTGCCAGCAGCTTGCGGAAGCAGCGGTATGGCTACACCTTC. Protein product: CASSLRKQRYGYTF.

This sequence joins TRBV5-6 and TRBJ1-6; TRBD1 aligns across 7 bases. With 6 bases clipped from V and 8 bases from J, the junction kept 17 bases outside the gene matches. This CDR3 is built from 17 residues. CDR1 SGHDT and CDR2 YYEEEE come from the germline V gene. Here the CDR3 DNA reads TGTGCCAGCAACAAGCCAGGGGGTGGGGGCCTTCATTCACCCCTCCACTTT. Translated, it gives CASNKPGGGGLHSPLHF.

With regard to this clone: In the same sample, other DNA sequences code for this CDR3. The CDR3 loop reads CASSQGGTDTQYF. The CDR3 DNA reads TGTGCCAGCAGCCAGGGCGGCACAGATACGCAGTATTTT. The gene calls are TRBV3-1 (or the pseudogene TRBV3-2) and TRBJ2-3; no clear D gene. This CDR3 is 13 amino acids long. Deletions cut 3 bases from V and 1 base from J, with 5 bases between. In germline, CDR1 is LGHDT, CDR2 YNNKEL (reference sequence).

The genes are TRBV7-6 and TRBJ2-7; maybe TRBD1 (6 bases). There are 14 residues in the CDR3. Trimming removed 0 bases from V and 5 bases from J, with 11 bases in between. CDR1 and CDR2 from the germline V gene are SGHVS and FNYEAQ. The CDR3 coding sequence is TGTGCCAGCAGCTTAGCAGGCAGGGGCGACGAGCAGTACTTC. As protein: CASSLAGRGDEQYF.

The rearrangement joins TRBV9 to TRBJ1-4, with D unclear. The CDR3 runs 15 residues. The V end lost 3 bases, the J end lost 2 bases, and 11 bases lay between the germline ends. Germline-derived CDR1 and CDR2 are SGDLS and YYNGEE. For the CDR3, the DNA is TGTGCCAGCAGCGCTCGAGGGCAGACTAATGAAAAACTGTTTTTT. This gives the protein CASSARGQTNEKLFF.

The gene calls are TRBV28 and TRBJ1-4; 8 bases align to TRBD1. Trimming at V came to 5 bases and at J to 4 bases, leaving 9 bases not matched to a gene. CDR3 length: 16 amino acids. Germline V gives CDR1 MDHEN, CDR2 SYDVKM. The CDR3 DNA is TGTGCCAGCAGTACCCTCCCAGGGGGCCTTAATGAAAAACTGTTTTTT. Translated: CASSTLPGGLNEKLFF.